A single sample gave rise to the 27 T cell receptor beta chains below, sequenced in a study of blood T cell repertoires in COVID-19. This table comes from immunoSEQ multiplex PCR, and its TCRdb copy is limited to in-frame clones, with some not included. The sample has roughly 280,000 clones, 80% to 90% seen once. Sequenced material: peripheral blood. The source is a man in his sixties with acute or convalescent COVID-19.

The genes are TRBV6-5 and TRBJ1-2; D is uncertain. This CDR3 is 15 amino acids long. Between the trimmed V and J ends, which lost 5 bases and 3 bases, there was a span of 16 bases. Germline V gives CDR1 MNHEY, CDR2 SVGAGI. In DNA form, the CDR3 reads TGTGCCAGCAGTACTAGCGCGGGTGTGGACTATGGCTACACCTTC. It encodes CASSTSAGVDYGYTF.

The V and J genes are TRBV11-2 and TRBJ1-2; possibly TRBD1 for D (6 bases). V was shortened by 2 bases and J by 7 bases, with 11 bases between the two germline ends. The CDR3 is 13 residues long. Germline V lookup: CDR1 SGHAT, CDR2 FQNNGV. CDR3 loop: CASSLRGGSGYTF. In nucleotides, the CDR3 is TGTGCCAGCAGCTTAAGGGGGGGAAGTGGCTACACCTTC.

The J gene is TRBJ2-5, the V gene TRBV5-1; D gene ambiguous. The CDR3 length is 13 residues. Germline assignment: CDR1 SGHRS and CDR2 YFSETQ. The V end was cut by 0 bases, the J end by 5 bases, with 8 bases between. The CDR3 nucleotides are TGCGCCAGCAGCTTGGGCCAGGCGGAGACCCAGTACTTC. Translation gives CASSLGQAETQYF. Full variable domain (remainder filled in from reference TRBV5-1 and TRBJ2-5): KAGVTQTPRYLIKTRGQQVTLSCSPISGHRSVSWYQQTPGQGLQFLFEYFSETQRNKGNFPGRFSGRQFSNSRSEMNVSTLELGDSALYLCASSLGQAETQYFGPGTRLLVL.

The CDR3 protein is CASSLIRGQNGYTF. The CDR3 DNA follows: TGTGCCAGCAGCTTGATAAGGGGGCAAAATGGCTACACCTTC. The chain links TRBV5-6 to TRBJ1-2; TRBD1 agrees at 7 bases. The V and J ends lost 1 base and 6 bases, in that order; junction bases with no gene match: 6. The germline gives CDR1 SGHDT, CDR2 YYEEEE. This CDR3 is built from 14 residues.

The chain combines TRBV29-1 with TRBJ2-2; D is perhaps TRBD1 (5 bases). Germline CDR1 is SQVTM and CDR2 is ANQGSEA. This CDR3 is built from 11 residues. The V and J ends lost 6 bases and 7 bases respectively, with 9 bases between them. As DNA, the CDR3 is TGCAGCGTCAGGGTGGGCGGGGAGCTGTTTTTT. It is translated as CSVRVGGELFF.

This chain's CDR3 is CAWTAGDGYGYTF. The CDR3 DNA reads TGTGCCTGGACGGCAGGGGACGGCTATGGCTACACCTTC. V is TRBV30 and J is TRBJ1-2, with D perhaps TRBD1 (6 bases). CDR3 length: 13 residues. CDR1 and CDR2 from the germline V gene are GTSNPN and SVGIG (reference sequence). Trimming took off 4 bases at V and 4 bases at J, with 13 bases between the two ends.

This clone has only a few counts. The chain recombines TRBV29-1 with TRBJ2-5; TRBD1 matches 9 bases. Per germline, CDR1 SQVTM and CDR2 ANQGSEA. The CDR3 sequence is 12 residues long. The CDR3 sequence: CSVATGGETQYF. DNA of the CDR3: TGCAGTGTAGCGACAGGGGGAGAGACCCAGTACTTC.

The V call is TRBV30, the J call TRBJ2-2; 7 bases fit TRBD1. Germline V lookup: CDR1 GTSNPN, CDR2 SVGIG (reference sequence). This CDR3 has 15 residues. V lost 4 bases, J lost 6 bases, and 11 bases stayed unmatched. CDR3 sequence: CAWKKYRGEAGELFF. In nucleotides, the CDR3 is TGTGCCTGGAAAAAATACAGGGGAGAAGCCGGGGAGCTGTTTTTT.

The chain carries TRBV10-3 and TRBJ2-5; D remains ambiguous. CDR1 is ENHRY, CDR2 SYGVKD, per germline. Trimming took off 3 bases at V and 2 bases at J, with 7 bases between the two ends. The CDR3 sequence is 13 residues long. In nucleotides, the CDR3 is TGTGCCATCAGTGAAAAACAGCAAGAGACCCAGTACTTC. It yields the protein CAISEKQQETQYF.

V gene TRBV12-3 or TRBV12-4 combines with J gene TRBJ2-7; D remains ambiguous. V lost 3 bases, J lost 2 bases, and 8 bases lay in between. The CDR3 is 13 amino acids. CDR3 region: CASSFLDTYEQYF. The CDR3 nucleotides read TGTGCCAGCAGTTTTCTAGATACCTACGAGCAGTACTTC.

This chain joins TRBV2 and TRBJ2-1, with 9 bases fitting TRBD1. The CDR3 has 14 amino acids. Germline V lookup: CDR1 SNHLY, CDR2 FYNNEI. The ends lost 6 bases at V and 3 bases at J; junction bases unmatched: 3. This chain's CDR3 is CASRPGQGYNEQFF. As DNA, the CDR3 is TGTGCCAGCAGGCCGGGACAGGGCTACAATGAGCAGTTCTTC.

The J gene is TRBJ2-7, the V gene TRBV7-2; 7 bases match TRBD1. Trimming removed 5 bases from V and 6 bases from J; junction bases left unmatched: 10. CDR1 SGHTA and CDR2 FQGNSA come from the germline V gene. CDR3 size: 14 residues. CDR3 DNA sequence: TGTGCCAGCAGCCAGCAACGACAGGGCGGCGAGCAGTACTTC. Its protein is CASSQQRQGGEQYF.

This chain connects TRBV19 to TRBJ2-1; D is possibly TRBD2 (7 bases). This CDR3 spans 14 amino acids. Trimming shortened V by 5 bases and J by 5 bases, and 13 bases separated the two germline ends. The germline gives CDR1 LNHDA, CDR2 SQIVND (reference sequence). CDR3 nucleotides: TGTGCCAGTAGTTTACGCGGGGGCCACAATGAGCAGTTCTTC. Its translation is CASSLRGGHNEQFF.

DNA for the CDR3: TGTGCCAGCCGACCGACAGGGTACGGCTACGAGCAGTACTTC. It yields the protein CASRPTGYGYEQYF. This chain uses TRBV7-2 with TRBJ2-7, with TRBD1 identical over 7 bases. Germline CDR1 and CDR2: SGHTA and FQGNSA. There are 14 residues in the CDR3. V gave up 8 bases and J gave up 3 bases; unmatched junction bases: 10.

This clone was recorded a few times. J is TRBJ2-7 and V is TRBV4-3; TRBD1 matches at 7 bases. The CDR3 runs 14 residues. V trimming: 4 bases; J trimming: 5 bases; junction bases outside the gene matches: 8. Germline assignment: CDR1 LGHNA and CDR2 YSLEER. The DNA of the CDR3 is TGCGCCAGCAGCCTCCAGGGGGACCTACACGAGCAGTACTTC. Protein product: CASSLQGDLHEQYF.

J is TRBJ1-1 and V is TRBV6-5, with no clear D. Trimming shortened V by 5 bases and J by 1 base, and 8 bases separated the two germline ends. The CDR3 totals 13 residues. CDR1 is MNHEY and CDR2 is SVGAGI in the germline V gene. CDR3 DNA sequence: TGTGCCAGCAGTCCAGAGGGGAACACTGAAGCTTTCTTT. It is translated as CASSPEGNTEAFF.

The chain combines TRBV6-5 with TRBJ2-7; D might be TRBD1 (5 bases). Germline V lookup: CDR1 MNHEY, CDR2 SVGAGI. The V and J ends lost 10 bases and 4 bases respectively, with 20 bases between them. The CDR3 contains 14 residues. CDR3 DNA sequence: TGTGCCACCATTTCTCAGGGTGGCTATTACGAGCAGTACTTC. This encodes CATISQGGYYEQYF.

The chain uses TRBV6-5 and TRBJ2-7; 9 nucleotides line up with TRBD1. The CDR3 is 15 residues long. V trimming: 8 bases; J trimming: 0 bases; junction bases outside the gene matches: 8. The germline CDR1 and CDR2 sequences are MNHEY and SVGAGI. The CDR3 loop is CASGAGTGSSYEQYF. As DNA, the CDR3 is TGTGCCAGCGGGGCCGGGACAGGGAGCTCCTACGAGCAGTACTTC.

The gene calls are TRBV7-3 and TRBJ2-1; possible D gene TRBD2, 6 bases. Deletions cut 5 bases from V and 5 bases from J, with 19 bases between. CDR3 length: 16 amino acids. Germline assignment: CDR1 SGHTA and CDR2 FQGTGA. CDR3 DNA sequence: TGTGCCAGCAGCCACTCGGACGGGAGATCCGACAATGAGCAGTTCTTC. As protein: CASSHSDGRSDNEQFF.

CDR3 region: CASSHPGRTQETQYF. The CDR3 coding sequence is TGTGCCAGCAGCCACCCCGGGAGAACGCAGGAGACCCAGTACTTC. The chain has TRBV5-4 and TRBJ2-5; D might be TRBD2 (6 bases). Per germline, CDR1 SGHNT and CDR2 YYREEE (reference sequence). The V gene lost 4 bases and the J gene lost 5 bases, with 18 bases spanning the gap. CDR3 size: 15 residues.

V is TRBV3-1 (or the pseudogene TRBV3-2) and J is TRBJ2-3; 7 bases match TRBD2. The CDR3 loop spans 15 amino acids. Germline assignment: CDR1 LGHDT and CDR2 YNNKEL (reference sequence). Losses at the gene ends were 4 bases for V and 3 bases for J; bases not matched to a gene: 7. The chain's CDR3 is CASSPMTSLTDTQYF. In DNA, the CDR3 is TGTGCCAGCAGCCCAATGACTAGCCTTACAGATACGCAGTATTTT.

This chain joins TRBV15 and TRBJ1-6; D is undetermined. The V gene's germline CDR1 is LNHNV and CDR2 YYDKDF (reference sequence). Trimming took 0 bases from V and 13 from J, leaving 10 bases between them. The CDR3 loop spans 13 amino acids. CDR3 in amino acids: CATSRDFPSPLHF. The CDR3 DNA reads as TGTGCCACCAGCAGAGACTTTCCCTCGCCCCTCCACTTT.

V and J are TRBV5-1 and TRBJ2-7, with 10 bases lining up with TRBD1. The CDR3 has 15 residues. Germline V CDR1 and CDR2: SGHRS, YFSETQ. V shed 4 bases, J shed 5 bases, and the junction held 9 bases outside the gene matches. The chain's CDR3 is CASSNRQGARHEQYF. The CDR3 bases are TGCGCCAGCAGCAATCGACAGGGGGCGCGGCACGAGCAGTACTTC.

The CDR3 sequence: CASSRGEGRNEQFF. The DNA for the CDR3 is TGTGCCTCCTCAAGGGGGGAGGGCCGAAATGAGCAGTTCTTC. The V gene is TRBV6-5, the J gene TRBJ2-1; a weak D match, TRBD2 (7 bases). V was cut by 11 bases and J by 7 bases, with 21 bases left in between. The CDR3 runs 14 residues. Per germline, CDR1 MNHEY and CDR2 SVGAGI.

Here the CDR3 DNA reads TGTGCCAGCTCGAGGGAAACTTCCTACGAGCAGTACTTC. Protein sequence: CASSRETSYEQYF. V and J are TRBV5-4 and TRBJ2-7; maybe TRBD2 (5 bases). Deletions cut 7 bases from V and 1 base from J, with 12 bases between. This CDR3 is built from 13 residues. CDR1 is SGHNT, CDR2 YYREEE, per germline (reference sequence).

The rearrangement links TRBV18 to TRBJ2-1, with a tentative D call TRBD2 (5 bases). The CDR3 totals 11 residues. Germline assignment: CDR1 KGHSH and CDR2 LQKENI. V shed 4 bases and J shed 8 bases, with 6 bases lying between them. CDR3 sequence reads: CASSRRDEQFF. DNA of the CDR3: TGTGCCAGCTCACGGCGGGATGAGCAGTTCTTC.

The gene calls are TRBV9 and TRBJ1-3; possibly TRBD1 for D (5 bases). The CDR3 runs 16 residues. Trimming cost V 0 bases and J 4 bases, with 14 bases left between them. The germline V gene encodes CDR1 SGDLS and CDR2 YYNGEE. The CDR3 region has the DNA TGTGCCAGCAGCGTAGACGTTGGGGCAGGAGGAAACACCATATATTTT. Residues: CASSVDVGAGGNTIYF.